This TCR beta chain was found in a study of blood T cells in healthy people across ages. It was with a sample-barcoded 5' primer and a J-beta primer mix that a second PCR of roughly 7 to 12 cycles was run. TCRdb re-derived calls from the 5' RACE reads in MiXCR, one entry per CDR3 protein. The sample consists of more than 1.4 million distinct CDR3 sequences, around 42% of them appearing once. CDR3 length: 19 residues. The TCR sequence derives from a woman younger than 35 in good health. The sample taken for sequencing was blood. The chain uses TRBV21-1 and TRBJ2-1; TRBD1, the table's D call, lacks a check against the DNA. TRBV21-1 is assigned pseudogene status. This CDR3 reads CASSVQGVREPSSYNEQFF. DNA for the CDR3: TGTGCCAGCAGCGTACAGGGGGTTAGAGAACCCAGCTCCTACAATGAGCAGTTCTTC.